A single TCR beta chain is shown here with its context. Antigen unknown. Each CDR3 protein gets one entry after TCRdb re-called the reads with MiXCR. The sample records about 360,000 distinct CDR3 sequences, roughly 18% being singletons. The data were taken from a study of T cell repertoires in cytomegalovirus infection. Study overall: Indicated by public TCR beta signatures were CMV infection and matching HLA type. Findings and caveats of the study: There were carriers of CMV plus the relevant HLA, and cumulative public TCR beta family frequency identified them. In two of eight donors, the top clonotype was HLA-C-restricted CMV-specific.

Looked up from germline, CDR1 is SNHLY and CDR2 is FYNNEI. The CDR3 is 15 residues long. The V end was cut by 2 bases, the J end by 0 bases, with 11 bases between. This clonotype originated in a human donor in good health (CMV status not recorded). Some clones in this sample may be carry-over from other donors' samples. The rearrangement links TRBV2 to TRBJ2-7; D might be TRBD1 or TRBD2, each matching 5 bases. Material for sequencing was PBMCs. CDR3 sequence reads: CASSESSGTSYEQYF. The CDR3 bases are TGTGCCAGCAGTGAATCGTCCGGGACCTCCTACGAGCAGTACTTC.